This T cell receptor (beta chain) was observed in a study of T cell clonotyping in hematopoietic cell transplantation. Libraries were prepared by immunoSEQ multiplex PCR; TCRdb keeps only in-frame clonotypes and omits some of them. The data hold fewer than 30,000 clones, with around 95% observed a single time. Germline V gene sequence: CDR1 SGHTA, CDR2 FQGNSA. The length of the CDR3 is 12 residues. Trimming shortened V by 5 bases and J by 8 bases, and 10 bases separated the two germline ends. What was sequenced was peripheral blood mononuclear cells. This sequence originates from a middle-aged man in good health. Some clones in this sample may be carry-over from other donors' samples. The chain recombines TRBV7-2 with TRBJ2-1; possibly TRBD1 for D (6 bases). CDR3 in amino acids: CASSPQGYEQFF. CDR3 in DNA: TGTGCCAGCAGCCCTCAGGGGTATGAGCAGTTCTTC.